This paragraph reports one TCR beta chain. These data come from a study of OX40 agonist ivuxolimab in advanced cancers. In the study overall: In this trial design, patients received ivuxolimab intravenously at 0.01 to 10 mg/kg every 2 weeks.

The method was immunoSEQ multiplex PCR; TCRdb's version includes in-frame clones alone and lacks a portion of them. The sample comprises some 74,000 clones, about 87% of which are singletons, and 0.95% to 1.3% rests with the top ten. The clonotype comes from an adult with an advanced solid tumor such as melanoma, head and neck, liver or kidney cancer. The sequencing here drew on CD4+ or CD8+ T cells sorted from blood, taken in a trial of the OX40 agonist ivuxolimab.

The CDR3 region has the DNA TGTGCCAGCAGCTTAACGGTGGGAAATGAAAAACTGTTTTTT. This sequence encodes CASSLTVGNEKLFF. The rearrangement links TRBV7-9 to TRBJ1-4, with D hard to call. Germline loops: CDR1 SEHNR, CDR2 FQNEAQ (reference sequence). The V gene lost 2 bases and the J gene lost 5 bases, with 9 bases spanning the gap. This CDR3 region has 14 residues.